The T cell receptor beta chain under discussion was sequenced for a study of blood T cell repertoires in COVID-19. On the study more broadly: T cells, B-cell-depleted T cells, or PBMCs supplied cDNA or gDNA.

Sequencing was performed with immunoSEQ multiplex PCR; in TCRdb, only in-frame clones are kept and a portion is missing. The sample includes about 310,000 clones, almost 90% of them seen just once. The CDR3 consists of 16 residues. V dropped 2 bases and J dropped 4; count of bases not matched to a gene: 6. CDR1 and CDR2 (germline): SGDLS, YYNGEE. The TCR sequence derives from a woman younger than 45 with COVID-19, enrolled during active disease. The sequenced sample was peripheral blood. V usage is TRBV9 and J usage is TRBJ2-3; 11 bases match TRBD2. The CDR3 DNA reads TGTGCCAGCAGCGTTACTACTAGCGGGAGTTCAGATACGCAGTATTTT. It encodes CASSVTTSGSSDTQYF.